In its sample, the clone carrying this T cell receptor (beta chain) was seen once. Its antigen remains unknown. The protocol was immunoSEQ multiplex PCR, while the TCRdb copy is restricted to in-frame clones and leaves out a portion. The sample contains roughly 180,000 clones, about 89% of which appear only once. Unmatched junction bases numbered 4, after V lost 5 bases and J lost 4 bases. In germline, CDR1 is MNHNY, CDR2 SVGAGI (reference sequence). This CDR3 spans 13 amino acids. These data are taken from a study of T cell responses to AZD1222 COVID-19 vaccine. Whole-study findings and limits: The study found Spike-specific TCR breadth and depth rose after two AZD1222 doses. Clonal diversity was possibly underestimated, and white British individuals and females predominated among donors. Spike as a whole was targeted by vaccine-associated CD4 TCRs, dominant at 160-218 and 743-854. Among spike-specific TCRs, nearly half reportedly target unmutated variant regions.

The TCR comes from an adult who received the AZD1222 COVID-19 vaccine. The sequenced sample was peripheral blood, obtained 28 days after the second AZD1222 dose. V gene TRBV6-6 combines with J gene TRBJ1-2; 7 nucleotides line up with TRBD1. The CDR3 DNA reads as TGTGCCAGCAGTCCCGACAGGGCCTATGGCTACACCTTC. Amino acids: CASSPDRAYGYTF.